These T cell receptor beta chains were read from a single sample in a study of blood T cell repertoires in COVID-19. Profiled with immunoSEQ multiplex PCR; TCRdb holds only in-frame clones, not every one. The sample has about 240,000 clones, 70% to 90% seen once; the top ten hold about 3.5%. Sequencing was done on a sample of PBMCs or T cells enriched from blood (not recorded which). These receptors originate from a woman aged 40 to 50 with acute COVID-19. Both conserved end residues are part of each CDR3. The D gene is left open where the match is weak. Clone size is not always given. Where it is, it says once, few, many or a class for expanded clones.

d_gene: TRBD1; j_gene: TRBJ2-3; v_gene: TRBV11-3; abundance: .; CDR3aa: CASSLGQDQSTDTQYF; CDR3nt: TGTGCCAGCAGCCTCGGACAGGACCAAAGCACAGATACGCAGTATTTT
d_gene: TRBD1; j_gene: TRBJ1-5; v_gene: TRBV7-2; abundance: .; CDR3aa: CASNPGRGQGEGQPQHF; CDR3nt: TGTGCCAGCAACCCAGGGCGGGGACAGGGAGAAGGTCAGCCCCAGCATTTT
d_gene: .; j_gene: TRBJ2-4; v_gene: TRBV15; abundance: .; CDR3aa: CATSRSDSVGVPKNIQYF; CDR3nt: TGTGCCACCAGCAGATCGGACAGCGTGGGCGTACCCAAAAACATTCAGTACTTC
d_gene: TRBD1; j_gene: TRBJ2-1; v_gene: TRBV5-4; abundance: .; CDR3aa: CASSRQGRGSEQFF; CDR3nt: TGTGCCAGCAGCCGACAGGGTCGGGGCAGTGAGCAGTTCTTC
d_gene: TRBD2; j_gene: TRBJ2-1; v_gene: TRBV7-3; abundance: .; CDR3aa: CASSLQLAGAPEQFF; CDR3nt: TGTGCCAGCAGCTTACAACTAGCGGGAGCCCCTGAGCAGTTCTTC
d_gene: .; j_gene: TRBJ2-7; v_gene: TRBV18; abundance: few; CDR3aa: CASSQRSSEQYF; CDR3nt: TGTGCCAGCTCACAGAGATCCTCCGAGCAGTACTTC
d_gene: .; j_gene: TRBJ2-2; v_gene: TRBV2; abundance: .; CDR3aa: CASSSSEGGHTGELFF; CDR3nt: .
d_gene: .; j_gene: TRBJ2-1; v_gene: TRBV14; abundance: .; CDR3aa: CASSQGARASSYNEQFF; CDR3nt: TGTGCCAGCAGCCAAGGGGCCCGCGCGAGCTCCTACAATGAGCAGTTCTTC
d_gene: .; j_gene: TRBJ2-7; v_gene: TRBV9; abundance: .; CDR3aa: CASSPAGKGYEQYF; CDR3nt: TGTGCCAGCAGCCCGGCCGGAAAGGGGTACGAGCAGTACTTC
d_gene: .; j_gene: TRBJ2-3; v_gene: TRBV6-1; abundance: .; CDR3aa: CASSEGWGTTDTQYF; CDR3nt: TGTGCCAGCAGTGAAGGGTGGGGCACGACAGATACGCAGTATTTT
d_gene: TRBD1; j_gene: TRBJ1-5; v_gene: TRBV24-1; abundance: .; CDR3aa: CATSEGGTAHSNQPQHF; CDR3nt: TGTGCCACCAGTGAAGGCGGGACAGCCCATAGCAATCAGCCCCAGCATTTT
d_gene: .; j_gene: TRBJ2-6; v_gene: TRBV2; abundance: .; CDR3aa: CASTVLTGANVLTF; CDR3nt: TGTGCCAGCACGGTTTTAACTGGGGCCAACGTCCTGACTTTC
d_gene: .; j_gene: TRBJ2-7; v_gene: TRBV5-6; abundance: .; CDR3aa: CASSPNSGLDYEQYF; CDR3nt: TGTGCCAGCAGCCCAAATAGCGGCTTAGACTACGAGCAGTACTTC
d_gene: TRBD2; j_gene: TRBJ2-7; v_gene: TRBV7-8; abundance: .; CDR3aa: CASSPGTSAGHEQYF; CDR3nt: TGTGCCAGCAGCCCAGGGACTAGCGCGGGCCACGAGCAGTACTTC
d_gene: TRBD2; j_gene: TRBJ2-1; v_gene: TRBV3-1/TRBV3-2; abundance: .; CDR3aa: CASSQDLAGGGEQFF; CDR3nt: TGTGCCAGCAGCCAAGATCTAGCGGGGGGTGGTGAGCAGTTCTTC
d_gene: .; j_gene: TRBJ2-7; v_gene: TRBV19; abundance: .; CDR3aa: CASSGRLDSYEQYF; CDR3nt: TGTGCCAGTAGTGGCAGACTAGATTCCTACGAGCAGTACTTC
d_gene: TRBD2; j_gene: TRBJ2-2; v_gene: TRBV11-2; abundance: .; CDR3aa: CASSLEPSGRATGELFF; CDR3nt: TGTGCCAGCAGCTTAGAGCCTAGCGGGAGGGCCACCGGGGAGCTGTTTTTT
d_gene: .; j_gene: TRBJ2-1; v_gene: TRBV27; abundance: .; CDR3aa: CASSFPYNEQFF; CDR3nt: TGTGCCAGCAGTTTCCCGTACAATGAGCAGTTCTTC
d_gene: .; j_gene: TRBJ2-7; v_gene: TRBV3-1/TRBV3-2; abundance: .; CDR3aa: CASSHNSGSGSYIYEQYF; CDR3nt: TGTGCCAGCAGCCACAATTCTGGCTCCGGGAGCTATATCTACGAGCAGTACTTC
d_gene: TRBD1; j_gene: TRBJ1-2; v_gene: TRBV12-3/TRBV12-4; abundance: .; CDR3aa: CASSLGGTGGYTF; CDR3nt: TGTGCCAGCAGTTTAGGGGGGACAGGTGGCTACACCTTC
d_gene: .; j_gene: TRBJ1-5; v_gene: TRBV24-1; abundance: few; CDR3aa: CATSDGRGPGRSNQPQHF; CDR3nt: TGTGCCACCAGTGACGGCAGGGGCCCGGGCCGGAGCAATCAGCCCCAGCATTTT
d_gene: TRBD2; j_gene: TRBJ2-3; v_gene: TRBV5-6; abundance: once; CDR3aa: CASSLVAGVLTDTQYF; CDR3nt: TGTGCCAGCAGCTTGGTGGCGGGAGTCCTCACAGATACGCAGTATTTT
d_gene: .; j_gene: TRBJ1-3; v_gene: TRBV5-6; abundance: .; CDR3aa: CASSQTASGNTIYF; CDR3nt: TGTGCCAGCAGCCAGACAGCCTCTGGAAACACCATATATTTT
d_gene: TRBD2; j_gene: TRBJ2-7; v_gene: TRBV2; abundance: .; CDR3aa: CACLQRDYTYEQYF; CDR3nt: TGTGCCTGCCTCCAAAGGGACTATACCTACGAGCAGTACTTC
d_gene: TRBD1; j_gene: TRBJ1-6; v_gene: TRBV5-6; abundance: .; CDR3aa: CASSPYLGQQSNSPLHF; CDR3nt: TGTGCCAGCAGCCCCTACTTGGGACAGCAAAGTAATTCACCCCTCCACTTT
d_gene: .; j_gene: TRBJ2-7; v_gene: TRBV23-1; abundance: few; CDR3aa: CASSQGDRGRSEQYF; CDR3nt: TGCGCCAGCAGTCAAGGGGACCGGGGGAGATCCGAGCAGTACTTC